One and the same sample provided the 2 T cell receptor beta chains below, sequenced in a study of blood T cell repertoires in COVID-19. Here immunoSEQ multiplex PCR was the method, and the copy in TCRdb shows in-frame clones only, minus some. The table records 120,000 or so clones, 80% of them present only once. Sequenced: peripheral blood. The receptors were gathered from a man between 65 and 79 years old with acute or convalescent COVID-19.

The rearrangement joins TRBV7-9 to TRBJ1-6, with a weak D call TRBD1 (6 bases). Germline values: CDR1 SEHNR, CDR2 FQNEAQ (reference sequence). Deletions cut 0 bases from V and 6 bases from J, with 12 bases between. The CDR3 is 16 amino acids. CDR3 nucleotides: TGTGCCAGCAGCTTAGCCACAGGGCTCACTAATTCACCCCTCCACTTT. Translated: CASSLATGLTNSPLHF.

The chain combines TRBV9 with TRBJ2-5; 9 nucleotides align to TRBD1. V shed 3 bases, J shed 5 bases, and the junction held 8 bases outside the gene matches. Germline lookup yields CDR1 SGDLS and CDR2 YYNGEE. CDR3 length: 15 amino acids. The CDR3 loop is CASSAITGTGETQYF. CDR3 in DNA: TGTGCCAGCAGCGCCATCACCGGGACAGGGGAGACCCAGTACTTC.